The next 18 T cell receptor beta chains were all read from a single sample in a study of CXCR3-negative and CXCR3-positive naive CD8 T cells. General observations from the study: Hydrophobicity was higher for TRB CDR3s found in CXCR3-positive naive cells than in CXCR3-negative naive cells.

UMI-tagged TRB cDNA libraries were built via 5' RACE. TCRdb reprocessed the 5' RACE reads; each CDR3 protein has one entry and no DNA is given. The sample data list around 140,000 distinct CDR3 sequences. Antigens of these TCRs are unknown. The sample was naive CXCR3+ CD8+ T cells from blood. Subset of the sample: CD45RO-CCR7+CD27+CD95- naive CD8+ T cells expressing CXCR3 (TNR3+). The receptors here all came from a human donor in good health. Some clones in this sample may be carry-over from other donors' samples.

The chain employs TRBV7-6 and TRBJ2-1; TCRdb's D gene call, TRBD1, goes unchecked for lack of DNA. Germline V gives CDR1 SGHVS, CDR2 FNYEAQ. The CDR3 sequence is 15 residues long. CDR3 region: CASSLEGAEGNEQFF.

V is TRBV12-3 or TRBV12-4 and J is TRBJ2-5; checking the TCRdb D call of TRBD2 is not possible without DNA. The CDR3 covers 14 residues. Here the CDR3 reads CASTLGVGEETQYF.

The chain couples TRBV28 to TRBJ1-2; TCRdb's D call of TRBD1 is untestable without DNA. The CDR3 loop spans 15 amino acids. Looked up from germline, CDR1 is MDHEN and CDR2 is SYDVKM. The CDR3 is CASRRDRGEVGGYTF.

The J gene is TRBJ2-2, the V gene TRBV29-1. The germline V gene has CDR1 SQVTM and CDR2 ANQGSEA. The CDR3 covers 12 residues. CDR3: CSVAINPGELFF.

The genes are TRBV7-9 and TRBJ2-1; TCRdb reports TRBD1, a call that lacks DNA to check it against. CDR1 is SEHNR and CDR2 is FQNEAQ in the germline V gene (reference sequence). This CDR3 spans 15 amino acids. This CDR3 reads CASSLVGKVGTEQFF.

The chain is built from TRBV20-1 and TRBJ1-4; the D call from TCRdb, TRBD1, cannot be confirmed without DNA. Germline values: CDR1 DFQATT, CDR2 SNEGSKA (reference sequence). The CDR3 has 13 amino acids. The CDR3 sequence is CSAFRTGNEKLFF.

This chain connects TRBV2 to TRBJ2-1; as DNA is missing, the TRBD2 call by TCRdb cannot be tested. The germline V gene has CDR1 SNHLY and CDR2 FYNNEI. This CDR3 contains 12 residues. The CDR3: CASTLEGNEQFF.

The chain employs TRBV21-1 and TRBJ2-2; the D call of TRBD1 rests on TCRdb alone, since no DNA is present to check it. TRBV21-1 is a pseudogene locus. The CDR3 has 18 residues. The chain's CDR3 is CASSKVRATLSNTGELFF.

The chain joins TRBV2 to TRBJ2-6; lacking DNA, the TRBD1 call made by TCRdb goes unchecked. Per the germline V gene, CDR1 is SNHLY and CDR2 is FYNNEI. The CDR3 covers 16 residues. The CDR3 spells CASTLRGSSGANVLTF.

The V gene is TRBV4-3, the J gene TRBJ2-2; TCRdb reports TRBD1, a call that lacks DNA to check it against. This CDR3 is built from 17 residues. Germline V CDR1 and CDR2: LGHNA, YSLEER. CDR3 protein: CASSHNRAGFSPGELFF.

The chain employs TRBV20-1 and TRBJ1-1; as DNA is missing, the TRBD1 call by TCRdb cannot be tested. Germline lookup yields CDR1 DFQATT and CDR2 SNEGSKA (reference sequence). The CDR3 sequence is 14 residues long. This CDR3 reads CSAPPDRAGTEAFF.

The rearrangement joins TRBV28 to TRBJ2-7; no DNA is available, so the TRBD1 call from TCRdb remains unchecked. This CDR3 is built from 14 residues. CDR1 and CDR2 (germline): MDHEN, SYDVKM. This CDR3 is CASSFFSGSYEQYF.

V is TRBV7-2 and J is TRBJ1-6; TCRdb selects TRBD1, and the lack of DNA leaves this call unchecked. Looked up from germline, CDR1 is SGHTA and CDR2 is FQGNSA. This CDR3 comprises 17 residues. CDR3 sequence: CASSLAPRQTYNSPLHF.

V and J are TRBV7-9 and TRBJ2-1. This CDR3 contains 14 residues. Germline CDR1 and CDR2: SEHNR and FQNEAQ (reference sequence). The CDR3 reads CASSSTTSYNEQFF. Filled out from reference TRBV7-9 and TRBJ2-1, the complete variable domain reads DTGVSQNPRHKITKRGQNVTFRCDPISEHNRLYWYRQTLGQGPEFLTYFQNEAQLEKSRLLSDRFSAERPKGSFSTLEIQRTEQGDSAMYLCASSSTTSYNEQFFGPGTRLTVL.

The chain carries TRBV5-5 and TRBJ1-1. Germline V gene data show CDR1 as SGHKS and CDR2 as YYEKEE (reference sequence). The CDR3 sequence is 16 residues long. The CDR3: CASSLDDTTPNTEAFF.

This chain joins TRBV29-1 and TRBJ2-7. Per germline, CDR1 SQVTM and CDR2 ANQGSEA. The CDR3 extends over 12 amino acids. The CDR3 reads CSVLSSSYEQYF.

The chain recombines TRBV12-3 or TRBV12-4 with TRBJ2-7; the TCRdb D gene call, TRBD1, has no DNA to confirm it. CDR3 length: 15 residues. CDR3 protein: CASSPRGPTSYEQYF.

The CDR3 spells CASGSLGGGGEQFF. The chain combines TRBV7-6 with TRBJ2-1; the D gene TCRdb calls, TRBD2, cannot be checked with no DNA. The CDR3 contains 14 residues. Germline CDR1 is SGHVS and CDR2 is FNYEAQ.